The rows below give T cell receptor beta chains drawn from one sample of a study of shared clonotypes between healthy human individuals. Using immunoSEQ multiplex PCR, the repertoire was profiled, and TCRdb retains in-frame clones only, with some absent. The repertoire holds roughly 2,500,000 clones, with 93% as singletons. The sequenced material came from naive CD4+ T cells from PBMCs. The receptors were sampled from a man in his late teens or twenties in good health. Some clones in this sample may be carry-over from other donors' samples. Both conserved end residues are part of each CDR3. The D gene is left open where the match is weak. Size tells how often a clone was seen (once, few, many) or the class of an expanded clone, and some rows leave it out.

clone size: .; V gene: TRBV6-5; J gene: TRBJ1-4; D gene: TRBD1; CDR3 protein: CASSGRGQGYEKLFF; CDR3 DNA: TGTGCCAGCAGTGGACGAGGACAGGGGTATGAAAAACTGTTTTTT
clone size: .; V gene: TRBV15; J gene: TRBJ1-2; D gene: .; CDR3 protein: CATSRDTGNYGYTF; CDR3 DNA: TGTGCCACCAGCAGAGATACCGGTAACTATGGCTACACCTTC
clone size: .; V gene: TRBV25-1; J gene: TRBJ1-5; D gene: TRBD1; CDR3 protein: CASRRTGNQPQHF; CDR3 DNA: TGTGCCAGCAGAAGGACAGGGAATCAGCCCCAGCATTTT
clone size: .; V gene: TRBV28; J gene: TRBJ1-2; D gene: TRBD1; CDR3 protein: CASRVRGYYGYTF; CDR3 DNA: TGTGCCAGCAGAGTCAGGGGGTACTATGGCTACACCTTC
clone size: .; V gene: TRBV5-6; J gene: TRBJ2-5; D gene: .; CDR3 protein: CASRRGQQETQYF; CDR3 DNA: TGTGCCAGCAGGCGGGGACAGCAAGAGACCCAGTACTTC
clone size: .; V gene: TRBV11-2; J gene: TRBJ2-1; D gene: TRBD1; CDR3 protein: CASSLSGGDSNEQFF; CDR3 DNA: TGTGCCAGCAGCTTATCAGGGGGTGATAGCAATGAGCAGTTCTTC
clone size: .; V gene: TRBV2; J gene: TRBJ2-2; D gene: .; CDR3 protein: CASKGTSNTGELFF; CDR3 DNA: TGTGCCAGCAAGGGGACTTCAAACACCGGGGAGCTGTTTTTT
clone size: .; V gene: TRBV4-1; J gene: TRBJ2-7; D gene: TRBD1; CDR3 protein: CASSQVGQSYEQYF; CDR3 DNA: TGCGCCAGCAGCCAAGTGGGACAGAGCTACGAGCAGTACTTC
clone size: once; V gene: TRBV18; J gene: TRBJ2-1; D gene: .; CDR3 protein: CASSPRVAERYNEQFF; CDR3 DNA: TGTGCCAGCTCACCCCGAGTTGCAGAGCGCTACAATGAGCAGTTCTTC
clone size: .; V gene: TRBV6-6; J gene: TRBJ2-5; D gene: .; CDR3 protein: CASSQVGETQYF; CDR3 DNA: TGTGCCAGCAGTCAGGTGGGGGAGACCCAGTACTTC
clone size: .; V gene: TRBV9; J gene: TRBJ2-3; D gene: .; CDR3 protein: CASSVAEGPSGDTQYF; CDR3 DNA: TGTGCCAGCAGCGTAGCGGAAGGACCCTCCGGAGATACGCAGTATTTT
clone size: once; V gene: TRBV6-5; J gene: TRBJ2-7; D gene: .; CDR3 protein: CASSYGYRVTDEQYF; CDR3 DNA: TGTGCCAGCAGTTACGGGTACAGGGTCACCGACGAGCAGTACTTC
clone size: .; V gene: TRBV13; J gene: TRBJ2-2; D gene: .; CDR3 protein: CASSTTRGELFF; CDR3 DNA: TGTGCCAGCAGCACAACTCGCGGGGAGCTGTTTTTT
clone size: .; V gene: TRBV14; J gene: TRBJ2-7; D gene: .; CDR3 protein: CASSQAEGREQYF; CDR3 DNA: TGTGCCAGCAGCCAAGCCGAGGGTAGAGAGCAGTACTTC
clone size: .; V gene: TRBV4-2; J gene: TRBJ2-7; D gene: TRBD2; CDR3 protein: CASSQESGLIYEQYF; CDR3 DNA: TGTGCCAGCAGCCAGGAATCGGGACTAATTTACGAGCAGTACTTC
clone size: .; V gene: TRBV4-1; J gene: TRBJ1-2; D gene: .; CDR3 protein: CASSRTNIDANYGYTF; CDR3 DNA: TGCGCCAGCAGCCGCACTAACATAGACGCTAACTATGGCTACACCTTC
clone size: once; V gene: TRBV19; J gene: TRBJ2-2; D gene: .; CDR3 protein: CASSSMVVTGELFF; CDR3 DNA: TGTGCCAGTAGTAGTATGGTGGTGACCGGGGAGCTGTTTTTT
clone size: .; V gene: TRBV7-3; J gene: TRBJ2-7; D gene: TRBD2; CDR3 protein: CASSLGTSGSYEQYF; CDR3 DNA: TGTGCCAGCAGCTTAGGGACTAGCGGATCCTACGAGCAGTACTTC
clone size: .; V gene: TRBV7-9; J gene: TRBJ2-7; D gene: .; CDR3 protein: CASSPGSEREQYF; CDR3 DNA: TGTGCCAGCAGCCCGGGTTCTGAGCGCGAGCAGTACTTC
clone size: .; V gene: TRBV29-1; J gene: TRBJ1-4; D gene: .; CDR3 protein: CSVSVIVGEKLFF; CDR3 DNA: TGCAGCGTTTCCGTGATAGTAGGAGAAAAACTGTTTTTT
clone size: .; V gene: TRBV5-1; J gene: TRBJ2-7; D gene: TRBD1; CDR3 protein: CASSPRQGNSYEQYF; CDR3 DNA: TGCGCCAGCAGCCCCCGACAGGGCAACTCCTACGAGCAGTACTTC
clone size: few; V gene: TRBV20-1; J gene: TRBJ1-5; D gene: .; CDR3 protein: CSARINQPQHF; CDR3 DNA: TGCAGTGCTAGAATCAATCAGCCCCAGCATTTT
clone size: .; V gene: TRBV5-1; J gene: TRBJ1-4; D gene: .; CDR3 protein: CASSFGAAGVLFF; CDR3 DNA: TGCGCCAGCAGCTTCGGCGCGGCGGGGGTACTGTTTTTT
clone size: .; V gene: TRBV5-1; J gene: TRBJ2-2; D gene: .; CDR3 protein: CASSWTDHGELFF; CDR3 DNA: TGCGCCAGCAGCTGGACTGACCACGGGGAGCTGTTTTTT
clone size: .; V gene: TRBV11-2; J gene: TRBJ1-1; D gene: .; CDR3 protein: CASSLYMNTEAFF; CDR3 DNA: TGTGCCAGCAGCTTATATATGAACACTGAAGCTTTCTTT
clone size: .; V gene: TRBV28; J gene: TRBJ1-3; D gene: .; CDR3 protein: CASSLRFRSSGNTIYF; CDR3 DNA: TGTGCCAGCAGTTTAAGGTTTCGCAGCTCTGGAAACACCATATATTTT
clone size: once; V gene: TRBV5-1; J gene: TRBJ2-3; D gene: TRBD2; CDR3 protein: CASSLSSAGDFVDTQYF; CDR3 DNA: TGCGCCAGCAGCTTGTCGAGTGCGGGAGACTTTGTAGATACGCAGTATTTT
clone size: .; V gene: TRBV10-2; J gene: TRBJ2-3; D gene: TRBD2; CDR3 protein: CASSDPGLAGGPRTDTQYF; CDR3 DNA: TGCGCCAGCAGTGATCCGGGACTAGCGGGAGGGCCTCGCACAGATACGCAGTATTTT
clone size: .; V gene: TRBV7-9; J gene: TRBJ1-4; D gene: .; CDR3 protein: CASSLAIGRGEEKLFF; CDR3 DNA: TGTGCCAGCAGCTTAGCGATCGGAAGGGGGGAAGAAAAACTGTTTTTT
clone size: .; V gene: TRBV19; J gene: TRBJ1-5; D gene: TRBD1; CDR3 protein: CASSRTGRGNQPQHF; CDR3 DNA: TGTGCCAGTAGTAGGACAGGGAGGGGCAATCAGCCCCAGCATTTT
clone size: once; V gene: TRBV10-3; J gene: TRBJ2-5; D gene: TRBD2; CDR3 protein: CAISDPSRLAGGKGVQETQYF; CDR3 DNA: TGTGCCATCAGTGACCCCAGCCGACTAGCGGGAGGGAAGGGGGTCCAAGAGACCCAGTACTTC
clone size: .; V gene: TRBV6-4; J gene: TRBJ2-2; D gene: .; CDR3 protein: CASSRDQTRGGELFF; CDR3 DNA: TGTGCCAGCAGCAGGGACCAAACCAGAGGCGGGGAGCTGTTTTTT
clone size: .; V gene: TRBV18; J gene: TRBJ2-3; D gene: .; CDR3 protein: CASSPKRDTQYF; CDR3 DNA: TGTGCCAGCTCACCGAAGCGGGATACGCAGTATTTT
clone size: .; V gene: TRBV7-2; J gene: TRBJ2-7; D gene: .; CDR3 protein: CASSLSPGRAYEQYF; CDR3 DNA: TGTGCCAGCAGCTTAAGCCCAGGGAGAGCCTACGAGCAGTACTTC
clone size: .; V gene: TRBV28; J gene: TRBJ2-2; D gene: TRBD1; CDR3 protein: CASRRGQANTGELFF; CDR3 DNA: TGTGCCAGCAGAAGGGGGCAGGCGAACACCGGGGAGCTGTTTTTT
clone size: .; V gene: TRBV9; J gene: TRBJ2-3; D gene: .; CDR3 protein: CASSFAPADTQYF; CDR3 DNA: TGTGCCAGCAGCTTTGCCCCCGCAGATACGCAGTATTTT
clone size: .; V gene: TRBV2; J gene: TRBJ2-7; D gene: TRBD2; CDR3 protein: CASGGDSYEQYF; CDR3 DNA: TGTGCCAGCGGGGGGGATTCCTACGAGCAGTACTTC
clone size: once; V gene: TRBV6-5; J gene: TRBJ2-7; D gene: .; CDR3 protein: CASSSTSIPYEQYF; CDR3 DNA: TGTGCCAGCAGCAGCACTAGCATCCCGTACGAGCAGTACTTC
clone size: .; V gene: TRBV10-3; J gene: TRBJ1-1; D gene: TRBD1; CDR3 protein: CAIREEGAKNTEAFF; CDR3 DNA: TGTGCCATCAGGGAGGAGGGGGCGAAGAACACTGAAGCTTTCTTT
clone size: .; V gene: TRBV30; J gene: TRBJ1-6; D gene: .; CDR3 protein: CAWSVGAPLHF; CDR3 DNA: TGTGCCTGGAGTGTTGGAGCACCCCTCCACTTT
clone size: .; V gene: TRBV7-3; J gene: TRBJ2-3; D gene: .; CDR3 protein: CASSLGDFASTDTQYF; CDR3 DNA: TGTGCCAGCAGCTTAGGGGATTTTGCGAGCACAGATACGCAGTATTTT
clone size: .; V gene: TRBV5-1; J gene: TRBJ1-4; D gene: .; CDR3 protein: CASSLGSATNEKLFF; CDR3 DNA: TGCGCCAGCAGCTTGGGGTCTGCAACTAATGAAAAACTGTTTTTT
clone size: .; V gene: TRBV5-1; J gene: TRBJ1-4; D gene: .; CDR3 protein: CASSSQGKLFF; CDR3 DNA: TGCGCCAGCAGCTCACAGGGTAAACTGTTTTTT
clone size: .; V gene: TRBV6-5; J gene: TRBJ1-5; D gene: TRBD1; CDR3 protein: CASSYPAGGQPQHF; CDR3 DNA: TGTGCCAGCAGTTACCCGGCAGGGGGCCAGCCCCAGCATTTT
clone size: .; V gene: TRBV2; J gene: TRBJ1-4; D gene: TRBD1; CDR3 protein: CASSETGDLFF; CDR3 DNA: TGTGCCAGCAGTGAAACAGGGGACCTGTTTTTT
clone size: .; V gene: TRBV9; J gene: TRBJ2-1; D gene: .; CDR3 protein: CASARWDEQFF; CDR3 DNA: TGTGCCTCAGCACGATGGGATGAGCAGTTCTTC
clone size: .; V gene: TRBV27; J gene: TRBJ1-5; D gene: TRBD1; CDR3 protein: CASSLAGTVGDQPQHF; CDR3 DNA: TGTGCCAGCAGTTTAGCGGGGACAGTAGGAGATCAGCCCCAGCATTTT
clone size: few; V gene: TRBV2; J gene: TRBJ2-7; D gene: .; CDR3 protein: CASSQNYEQYF; CDR3 DNA: TGTGCCAGCAGTCAAAACTACGAGCAGTACTTC
clone size: .; V gene: TRBV19; J gene: TRBJ2-7; D gene: .; CDR3 protein: CASYNGTSGPYEQYF; CDR3 DNA: TGTGCCAGTTATAACGGGACAAGCGGCCCCTACGAGCAGTACTTC
clone size: .; V gene: TRBV5-1; J gene: TRBJ2-7; D gene: TRBD2; CDR3 protein: CASSLEVRGGQYF; CDR3 DNA: TGCGCCAGCAGCTTGGAGGTCCGCGGGGGGCAGTACTTC
clone size: .; V gene: TRBV2; J gene: TRBJ2-3; D gene: .; CDR3 protein: CASIQRETDTQYF; CDR3 DNA: TGTGCCAGCATCCAAAGGGAAACAGATACGCAGTATTTT
clone size: .; V gene: TRBV15; J gene: TRBJ2-7; D gene: TRBD2; CDR3 protein: CATGEGTHSYEQYF; CDR3 DNA: TGTGCCACCGGGGAGGGGACCCACTCCTACGAGCAGTACTTC